The 21 T cell receptor beta chains given below trace back to one sample, sequenced in a study of blood T cell repertoires in COVID-19. The table came from immunoSEQ multiplex PCR; TCRdb's copy has only in-frame clones and leaves some out. The sample has about 270,000 clones, about nine tenths seen once. Sequenced material: PBMCs or T cells enriched from blood (not recorded which). These receptors all stem from a woman in her fifties or sixties who had recovered from COVID-19.

The J gene is TRBJ1-5, the V gene TRBV28; 9 positions match TRBD1. This CDR3 is built from 16 residues. The germline V gene encodes CDR1 MDHEN and CDR2 SYDVKM. V dropped 4 bases and J dropped 6; count of bases not matched to a gene: 10. The CDR3 sequence: CASSSEGQGMGQPQHF. The CDR3, as DNA: TGTGCCAGCAGTTCCGAGGGACAGGGTATGGGTCAGCCCCAGCATTTT.

The V and J genes are TRBV20-1 and TRBJ2-1, with D tentatively TRBD1 or TRBD2 (6 bases each). The CDR3 sequence is 15 residues long. V dropped 3 bases and J dropped 0 bases, with 12 bases sitting between them. Germline CDR1 DFQATT, CDR2 SNEGSKA (reference sequence). This CDR3 is CSASGGTSSYNEQFF. The CDR3 DNA follows: TGCAGTGCTAGTGGGGGGACAAGCTCCTACAATGAGCAGTTCTTC.

The CDR3 DNA reads as TGTGCCAGCAGCAGTGGACCGGGACTAGCGGGTAATGAGCAGTTCTTC. Its translation: CASSSGPGLAGNEQFF. This chain connects TRBV5-6 to TRBJ2-1; TRBD2 matches 12 bases. Germline V gene lookup returns CDR1 SGHDT and CDR2 YYEEEE. V shed 4 bases and J 7 bases; nucleotides not matched to a gene: 9. This CDR3 has 16 amino acids.

This clone was detected only a few times. CDR3 residues: CASSVDIERMSEQYF. DNA of the CDR3: TGTGCCAGCAGCGTAGATATAGAGCGGATGAGCGAGCAGTACTTC. The chain is built from TRBV9 and TRBJ2-7, with D possibly TRBD2 on 5 matching bases. V lost 0 bases and J 6 bases, leaving 16 bases between the germline ends. CDR3 length: 15 residues. In germline, CDR1 is SGDLS, CDR2 YYNGEE.

The chain combines TRBV25-1 with TRBJ1-3, with D possibly matching TRBD1 (5 bases). The germline V gene encodes CDR1 MGHDK and CDR2 SYGVNS. The ends were cut back, 1 base at V and 0 bases at J, with 10 bases in the middle. The CDR3 spans 16 residues. The chain's CDR3 is CASSEFGAISGNTIYF. The CDR3 DNA is TGTGCCAGCAGTGAATTTGGGGCGATCTCTGGAAACACCATATATTTT.

This sequence joins TRBV27 and TRBJ2-7, with D uncertain. V lost 6 bases and J lost 7, with 10 bases in between. In germline, CDR1 is MNHEY, CDR2 SMNVEV (reference sequence). There are 11 residues in the CDR3. Here the CDR3 DNA reads TGTGCCAGCAGCCTACCCCCGGAGCAGTACTTC. This sequence encodes CASSLPPEQYF.

This clone was recorded a few times. The chain couples TRBV5-1 to TRBJ2-2, with a tentative D call TRBD1 (6 bases). V gave up 4 bases and J gave up 4 bases, with 11 bases separating them. The germline V gene encodes CDR1 SGHRS and CDR2 YFSETQ. The CDR3 runs 14 residues. In nucleotides, the CDR3 is TGCGCCAGCAGCGAAGCACAGGGCACCGGGGAGCTGTTTTTT. This translates into CASSEAQGTGELFF.

The V and J genes are TRBV30 and TRBJ2-7; 8 nucleotides line up with TRBD2. Germline lookup yields CDR1 GTSNPN and CDR2 SVGIG (reference sequence). The V segment lost 2 bases and the J segment 0 bases; nucleotides outside the gene matches: 3. There are 14 residues in the CDR3. The DNA for the CDR3 is TGTGCCTGGAGTTCGGGGGGGAGCTCCTACGAGCAGTACTTC. This sequence encodes CAWSSGGSSYEQYF.

V gene TRBV23-1 combines with J gene TRBJ1-3; possibly TRBD1 for D (6 bases). TRBV23-1 is assigned to the ORF class and has an uncertain function. CDR3 length equals 15 residues. Trimming pared 2 bases from V and 4 bases from J, leaving 12 bases between. The chain's CDR3 is CASSQPGHLGNTIYF. For the CDR3, the DNA is TGCGCCAGCAGTCAACCGGGACACCTCGGAAACACCATATATTTT.

The CDR3: CASRPTGGTPQHF. CDR3 nucleotide sequence: TGTGCCAGCAGACCCACGGGAGGGACTCCCCAGCATTTT. The V gene is TRBV28, the J gene TRBJ1-5; TRBD1 might be the D (5 bases). V shed 6 bases and J shed 10 bases, with 16 bases lying between them. The CDR3 covers 13 residues. Looked up from germline, CDR1 is MDHEN and CDR2 is SYDVKM.

The rearrangement uses TRBV15 and TRBJ1-4, with a weak D call TRBD1 (6 bases). The CDR3 spans 14 residues. V shed 8 bases and J shed 0 bases, with 10 bases lying between them. CDR1 and CDR2 from the germline V gene are LNHNV and YYDKDF (reference sequence). CDR3 DNA sequence: TGTGCCACCCAGGACAGAGCAACTAATGAAAAACTGTTTTTT. It codes for CATQDRATNEKLFF.

The gene calls are TRBV12-3 or TRBV12-4 and TRBJ1-1; D not resolved. The CDR3 sequence is 10 residues long. V gave up 9 bases and J gave up 3 bases, with 5 bases separating them. The CDR3, as DNA: TGTGCCAGTACAGACACTGAAGCTTTCTTT. Its protein product is CASTDTEAFF.

J is TRBJ2-7 and V is TRBV28; a weak D match, TRBD2 (5 bases). This CDR3 has 15 residues. The germline V gene has CDR1 MDHEN and CDR2 SYDVKM. The ends were cut back, 2 bases at V and 0 bases at J, with 11 bases in the middle. Written as DNA, the CDR3 is TGTGCCAGCAGTTTACATGCCGGGGACTCCTACGAGCAGTACTTC. Amino acids: CASSLHAGDSYEQYF.

The rearrangement uses TRBV18 and TRBJ2-7; possible D gene TRBD1, 5 bases. Trimming removed 3 bases at V and 9 bases at J, with 15 bases between. Germline assignment: CDR1 KGHSH and CDR2 LQKENI. The CDR3 sequence is 13 residues long. CDR3 in DNA: TGTGCCAGCTCACCCTACGGACAAACCGGGCAGTACTTC. This translates into CASSPYGQTGQYF.

This clone turned up a few times. This rearrangement joins TRBV6-2 or TRBV6-3 to TRBJ2-7, with 7 bases aligning to TRBD1. This CDR3 spans 13 amino acids. Trimming took 5 bases from V and 3 from J; bases not matched to a gene: 4. The germline V gene has CDR1 MNHEY and CDR2 SVGEGT. This CDR3 reads CASSQGQSYEQYF. Here the CDR3 DNA reads TGTGCCAGCAGTCAGGGACAGAGCTACGAGCAGTACTTC.

V usage is TRBV6-5 and J usage is TRBJ1-2; D remains unclear. There are 15 residues in the CDR3. Trimming stripped 6 bases from V and 3 bases from J, with 17 bases between. The germline CDR1 and CDR2 sequences are MNHEY and SVGAGI. CDR3 residues: CASSQHAAGDYGYTF. CDR3 coding DNA: TGTGCCAGCAGCCAACACGCTGCTGGAGACTATGGCTACACCTTC.

The V gene is TRBV2, the J gene TRBJ1-3, with D unclear. The CDR3 has 14 residues. Germline V CDR1 and CDR2: SNHLY, FYNNEI. V lost 4 bases and J 1 base, leaving 8 bases between the germline ends. The CDR3 region has the DNA TGTGCCAGCAGTGTTTGGACTTCTGGAAACACCATATATTTT. It encodes CASSVWTSGNTIYF.

The chain uses TRBV29-1 and TRBJ1-2; TRBD1 is a possible D gene (6 bases). V was trimmed by 6 bases and J by 5 bases, leaving 13 bases between them. The CDR3 consists of 12 residues. The V gene's germline CDR1 is SQVTM and CDR2 ANQGSEA. CDR3 DNA sequence: TGCAGCGTCAGGGGCCAGCGTTATGGCTACACCTTC. Residues: CSVRGQRYGYTF.

The chain recombines TRBV11-1 with TRBJ1-1; a possible D gene is TRBD1 (6 bases). This CDR3 has 16 amino acids. V shed 5 bases and J shed 4 bases, with 20 bases lying between them. Germline values: CDR1 SGHAT, CDR2 FQDESV (reference sequence). CDR3 in DNA: TGTGCCAGCAGCCTTAACCTGGGGGCGCGTGGCACTGAAGCTTTCTTT. It encodes CASSLNLGARGTEAFF.

The rearrangement uses TRBV4-3 and TRBJ2-4; D might be TRBD1 (6 bases). Trimming cost V 0 bases and J 10 bases, with 13 bases left between them. Germline-derived CDR1 and CDR2 are LGHNA and YSLEER. The CDR3 has 14 residues. The CDR3 bases are TGCGCCAGCAGCCAAGATAGGACAGCTAAAATTCAGTACTTC. Amino acids: CASSQDRTAKIQYF.

The count of this clone is one. The rearrangement uses TRBV19 and TRBJ2-7; 7 bases are shared with TRBD2. This CDR3 has 16 amino acids. V was pared by 5 bases and J by 2 bases, with 12 bases of the junction left unmatched. The germline gives CDR1 LNHDA, CDR2 SQIVND (reference sequence). CDR3 DNA: TGTGCCAGTAGTCTGTACACTAGCGCTAGTACCTACGAGCAGTACTTC. Its translation: CASSLYTSASTYEQYF.